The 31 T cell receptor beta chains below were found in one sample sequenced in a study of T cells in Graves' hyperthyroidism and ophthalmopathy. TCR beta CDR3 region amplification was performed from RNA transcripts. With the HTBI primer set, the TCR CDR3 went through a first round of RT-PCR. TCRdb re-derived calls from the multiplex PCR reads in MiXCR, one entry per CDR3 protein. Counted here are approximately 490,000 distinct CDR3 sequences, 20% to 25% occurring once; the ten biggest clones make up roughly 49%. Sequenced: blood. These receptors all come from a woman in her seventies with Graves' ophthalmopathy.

CDR3 in amino acids: CASSQERLAATYEQYF. The CDR3, as DNA: TGTGCCAGCAGCCAAGAGAGACTAGCGGCCACCTACGAGCAGTACTTC. V and J are TRBV3-1 and TRBJ2-7; TRBD2 matches 9 bases. Germline CDR1 LGHDT, CDR2 YNNKEL (reference sequence). CDR3 size: 16 residues. The V and J ends lost 0 bases and 2 bases, in that order; junction bases with no gene match: 5.

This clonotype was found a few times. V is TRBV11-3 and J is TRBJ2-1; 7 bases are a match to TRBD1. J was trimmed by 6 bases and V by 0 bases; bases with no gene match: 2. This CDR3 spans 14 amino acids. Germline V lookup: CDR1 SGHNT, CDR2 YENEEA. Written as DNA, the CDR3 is TGTGCCAGCAGCTTAGATGCAGGGGGCAATGAGCAGTTCTTC. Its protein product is CASSLDAGGNEQFF.

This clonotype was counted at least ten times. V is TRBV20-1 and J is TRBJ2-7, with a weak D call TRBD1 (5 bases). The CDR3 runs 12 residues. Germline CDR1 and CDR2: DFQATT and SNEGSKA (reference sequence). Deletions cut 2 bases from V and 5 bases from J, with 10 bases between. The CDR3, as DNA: TGCAGTGCTAGACGACAGACAGACGAGCAGTACTTC. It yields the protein CSARRQTDEQYF.

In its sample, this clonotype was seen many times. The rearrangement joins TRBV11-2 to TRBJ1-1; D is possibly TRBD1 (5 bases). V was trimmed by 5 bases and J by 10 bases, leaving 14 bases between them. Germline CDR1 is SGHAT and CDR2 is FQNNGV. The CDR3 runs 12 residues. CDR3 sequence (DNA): TGTGCCAGCAGCCGGGGCCGGGCGGCAGCTTTCTTT. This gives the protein CASSRGRAAAFF.

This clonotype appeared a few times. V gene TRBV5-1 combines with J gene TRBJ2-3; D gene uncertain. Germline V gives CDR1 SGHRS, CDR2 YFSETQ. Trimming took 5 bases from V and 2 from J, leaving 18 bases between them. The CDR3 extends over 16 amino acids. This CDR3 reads CASRPLPDGSTDTQYF. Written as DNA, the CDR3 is TGCGCCAGCAGGCCCCTCCCAGACGGATCCACAGATACGCAGTATTTT.

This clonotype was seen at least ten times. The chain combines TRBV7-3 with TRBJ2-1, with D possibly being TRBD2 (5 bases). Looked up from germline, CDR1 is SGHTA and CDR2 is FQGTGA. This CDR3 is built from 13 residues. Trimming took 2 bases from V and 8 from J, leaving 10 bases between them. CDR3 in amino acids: CASSLDYWDEQFF. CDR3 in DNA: TGTGCCAGCAGCTTAGACTATTGGGATGAGCAGTTCTTC.

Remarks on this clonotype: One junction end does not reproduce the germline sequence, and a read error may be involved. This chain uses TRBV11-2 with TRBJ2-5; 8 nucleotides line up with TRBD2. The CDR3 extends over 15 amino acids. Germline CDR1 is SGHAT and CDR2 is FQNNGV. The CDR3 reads CASSLPGGSGGTQCF. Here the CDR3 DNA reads TGTGCCAGCAGCCTACCGGGGGGGTCTGGAGGGACCCAGTGCTTC. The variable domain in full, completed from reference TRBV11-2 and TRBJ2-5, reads EAGVAQSPRYKIIEKRQSVAFWCNPISGHATLYWYQQILGQGPKLLIQFQNNGVVDDSQLPKDRFSAERLKGVDSTLKIQPAKLEDSAVYLCASSLPGGSGGTQCFGPGTRLLVL.

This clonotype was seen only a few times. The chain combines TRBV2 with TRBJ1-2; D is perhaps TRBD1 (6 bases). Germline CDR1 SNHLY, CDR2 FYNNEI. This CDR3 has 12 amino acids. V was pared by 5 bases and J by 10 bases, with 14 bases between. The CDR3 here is CASSLGGQAYTF. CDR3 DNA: TGTGCCAGCAGTCTAGGGGGGCAGGCCTACACCTTC.

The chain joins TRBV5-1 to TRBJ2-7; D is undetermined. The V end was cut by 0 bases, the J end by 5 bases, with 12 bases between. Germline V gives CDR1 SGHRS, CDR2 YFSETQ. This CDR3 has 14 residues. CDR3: CASSLGVSSHEQYF. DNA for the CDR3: TGCGCCAGCAGCTTGGGCGTCTCCAGCCACGAGCAGTACTTC.

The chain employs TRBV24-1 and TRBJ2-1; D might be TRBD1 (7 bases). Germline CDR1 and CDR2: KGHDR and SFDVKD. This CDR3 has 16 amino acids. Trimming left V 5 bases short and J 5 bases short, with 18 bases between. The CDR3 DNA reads TGTGCCACCAGTGGCCGCGGGACAGAGGGGAACAATGAGCAGTTCTTC. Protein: CATSGRGTEGNNEQFF.

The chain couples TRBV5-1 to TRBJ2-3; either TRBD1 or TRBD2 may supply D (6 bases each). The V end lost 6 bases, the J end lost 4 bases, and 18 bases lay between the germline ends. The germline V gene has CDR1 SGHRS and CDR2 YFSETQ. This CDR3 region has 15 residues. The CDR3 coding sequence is TGCGCCAGCACCCTGGCCTCGGGGGCCCCAGATACGCAGTATTTT. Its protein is CASTLASGAPDTQYF.

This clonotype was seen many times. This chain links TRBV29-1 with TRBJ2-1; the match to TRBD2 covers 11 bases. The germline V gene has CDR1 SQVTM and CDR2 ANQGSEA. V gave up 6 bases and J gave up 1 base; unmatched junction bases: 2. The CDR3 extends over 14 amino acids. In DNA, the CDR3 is TGCAGCGTGAGACTAGCGGGATCCTACAATGAGCAGTTCTTC. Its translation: CSVRLAGSYNEQFF.

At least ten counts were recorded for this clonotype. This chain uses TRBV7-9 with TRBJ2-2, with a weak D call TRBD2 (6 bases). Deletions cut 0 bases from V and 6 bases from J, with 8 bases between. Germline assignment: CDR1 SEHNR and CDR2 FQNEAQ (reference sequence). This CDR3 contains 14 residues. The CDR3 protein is CASSLAGGPGELFF. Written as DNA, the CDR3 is TGTGCCAGCAGCTTAGCGGGAGGCCCCGGGGAGCTGTTTTTT.

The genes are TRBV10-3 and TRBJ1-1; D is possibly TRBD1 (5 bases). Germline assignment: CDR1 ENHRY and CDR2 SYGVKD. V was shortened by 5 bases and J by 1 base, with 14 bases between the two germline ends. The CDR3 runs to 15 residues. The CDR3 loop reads CAISTRQISNTEAFF. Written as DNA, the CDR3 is TGTGCCATCAGTACTAGACAGATTTCGAACACTGAAGCTTTCTTT.

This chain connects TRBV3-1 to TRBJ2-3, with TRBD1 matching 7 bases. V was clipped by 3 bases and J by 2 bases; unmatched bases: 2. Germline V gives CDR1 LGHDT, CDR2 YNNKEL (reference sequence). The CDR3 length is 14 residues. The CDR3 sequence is CASSQTGSTDTQYF. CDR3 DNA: TGTGCCAGCAGCCAGACAGGGTCCACAGATACGCAGTATTTT.

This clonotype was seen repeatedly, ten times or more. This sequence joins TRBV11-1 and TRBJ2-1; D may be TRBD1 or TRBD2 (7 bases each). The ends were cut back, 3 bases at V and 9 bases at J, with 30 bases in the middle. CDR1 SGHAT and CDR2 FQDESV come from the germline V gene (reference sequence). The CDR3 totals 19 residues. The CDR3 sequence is CASSFGGQGGGATNGEQFF. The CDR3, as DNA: TGTGCCAGCAGCTTCGGCGGCCAGGGGGGGGGAGCTACCAATGGTGAGCAGTTCTTC.

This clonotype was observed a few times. The CDR3 region is CASSLEGEETQYF. CDR3 nucleotide sequence: TGTGCCAGCAGTTTGGAAGGGGAAGAGACCCAGTACTTC. The chain couples TRBV12-3 or TRBV12-4 to TRBJ2-5; tentatively, D is TRBD1 (5 bases). The CDR3 has 13 residues. V shed 3 bases and J shed 3 bases, with 8 bases lying between them.

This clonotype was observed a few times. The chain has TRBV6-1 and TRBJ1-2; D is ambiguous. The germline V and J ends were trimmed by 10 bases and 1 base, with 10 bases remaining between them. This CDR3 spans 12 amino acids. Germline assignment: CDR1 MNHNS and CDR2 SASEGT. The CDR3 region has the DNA TGTGCCACCGGGTCGGATAACTATGGCTACACCTTC. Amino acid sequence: CATGSDNYGYTF.

Here the CDR3 DNA reads TGTGCCAGCAGCTTAGAGAAGCAGTACTTC. Residues: CASSLEKQYF. The rearrangement uses TRBV7-9 and TRBJ2-7; no clear D gene. CDR1 is SEHNR, CDR2 FQNEAQ, per germline (reference sequence). Trimming shortened V by 1 base and J by 8 bases, and 3 bases separated the two germline ends. The CDR3 is made up of 10 amino acids. The full variable domain, with the rest looked up from reference TRBV7-9 and TRBJ2-7, is DTGVSQNPRHKITKRGQNVTFRCDPISEHNRLYWYRQTLGQGPEFLTYFQNEAQLEKSRLLSDRFSAERPKGSFSTLEIQRTEQGDSAMYLCASSLEKQYFGPGTRLTVT.

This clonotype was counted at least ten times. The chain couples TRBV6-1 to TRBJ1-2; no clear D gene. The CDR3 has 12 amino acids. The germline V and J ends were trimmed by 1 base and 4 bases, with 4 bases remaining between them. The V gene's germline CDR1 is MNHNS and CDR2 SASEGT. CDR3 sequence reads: CASSEGFYGYTF. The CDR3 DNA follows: TGTGCCAGCAGTGAAGGCTTCTATGGCTACACCTTC.

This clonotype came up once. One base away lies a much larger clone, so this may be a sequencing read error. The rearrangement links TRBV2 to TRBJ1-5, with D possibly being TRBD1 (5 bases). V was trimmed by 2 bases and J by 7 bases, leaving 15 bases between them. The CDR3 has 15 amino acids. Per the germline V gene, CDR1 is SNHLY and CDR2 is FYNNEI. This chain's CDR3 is CASSESLRDGQPQHF. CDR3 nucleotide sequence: TGTGCCAGCAGTGAATCGCTAAGGGACGGGCAGCCCCAGCATTTT.

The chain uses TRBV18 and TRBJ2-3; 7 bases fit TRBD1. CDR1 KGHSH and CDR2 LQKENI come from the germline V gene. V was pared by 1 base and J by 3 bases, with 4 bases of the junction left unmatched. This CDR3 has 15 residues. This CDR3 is CASSPQSTGTDTQYF. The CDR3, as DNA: TGTGCCAGCTCACCACAATCGACAGGGACAGATACGCAGTATTTT. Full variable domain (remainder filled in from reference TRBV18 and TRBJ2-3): NAGVMQNPRHLVRRRGQEARLRCSPMKGHSHVYWYRQLPEEGLKFMVYLQKENIIDESGMPKERFSAEFPKEGPSILRIQQVVRGDSAAYFCASSPQSTGTDTQYFGPGTRLTVL.

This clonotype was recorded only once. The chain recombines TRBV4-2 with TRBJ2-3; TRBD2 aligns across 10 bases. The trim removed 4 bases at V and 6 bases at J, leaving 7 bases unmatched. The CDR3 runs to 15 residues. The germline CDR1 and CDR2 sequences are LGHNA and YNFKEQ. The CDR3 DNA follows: TGTGCCAGCAGCCGCGGGAGCGGGAGGGCGGATACGCAGTATTTT. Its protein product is CASSRGSGRADTQYF.

The CDR3 bases are TGTGCCATCATGGCCGGGACAGGGAAAACAGATACGCAGTATTTT. Protein: CAIMAGTGKTDTQYF. This chain connects TRBV10-3 to TRBJ2-3; 9 positions match TRBD1. The CDR3 spans 15 residues. The germline CDR1 and CDR2 sequences are ENHRY and SYGVKD. The V and J ends lost 7 bases and 3 bases, in that order; junction bases with no gene match: 8.

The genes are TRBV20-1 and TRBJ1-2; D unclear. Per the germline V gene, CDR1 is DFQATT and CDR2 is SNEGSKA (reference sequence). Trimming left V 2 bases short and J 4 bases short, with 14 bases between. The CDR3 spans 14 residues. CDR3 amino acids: CSARPTDLSYGYTF. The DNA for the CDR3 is TGCAGTGCTAGACCCACCGACCTTAGCTATGGCTACACCTTC.

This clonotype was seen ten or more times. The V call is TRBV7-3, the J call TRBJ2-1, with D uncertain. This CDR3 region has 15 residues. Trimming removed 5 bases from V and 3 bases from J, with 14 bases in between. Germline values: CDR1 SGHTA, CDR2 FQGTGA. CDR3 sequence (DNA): TGTGCCAGCAGCCGCAGGCACCTGCTCTACAATGAGCAGTTCTTC. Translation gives CASSRRHLLYNEQFF.

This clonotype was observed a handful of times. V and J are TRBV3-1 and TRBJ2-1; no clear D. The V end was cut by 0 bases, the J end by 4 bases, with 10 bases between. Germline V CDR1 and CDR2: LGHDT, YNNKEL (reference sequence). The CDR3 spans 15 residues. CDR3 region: CASSQDRAVYNEQFF. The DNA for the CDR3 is TGTGCCAGCAGCCAAGATCGGGCGGTTTACAATGAGCAGTTCTTC.

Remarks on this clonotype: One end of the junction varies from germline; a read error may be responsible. The CDR3 here is CASSQRDRGNIGELFF. In nucleotides, the CDR3 is TGTGCCAGCAGCCAACGGGACAGGGGTAACATCGGGGAGCTGTTTTTT. V gene TRBV3-1 combines with J gene TRBJ2-2, with 10 nucleotides matching TRBD1. Germline loops: CDR1 LGHDT, CDR2 YNNKEL (reference sequence). This CDR3 has 16 amino acids.

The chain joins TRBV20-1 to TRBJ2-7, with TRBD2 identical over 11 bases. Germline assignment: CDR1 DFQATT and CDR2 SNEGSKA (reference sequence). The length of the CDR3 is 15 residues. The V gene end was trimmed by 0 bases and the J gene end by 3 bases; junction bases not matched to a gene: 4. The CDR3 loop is CSARETSGRSYEQYF. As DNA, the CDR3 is TGCAGTGCTAGAGAAACTAGCGGGAGAAGCTACGAGCAGTACTTC.

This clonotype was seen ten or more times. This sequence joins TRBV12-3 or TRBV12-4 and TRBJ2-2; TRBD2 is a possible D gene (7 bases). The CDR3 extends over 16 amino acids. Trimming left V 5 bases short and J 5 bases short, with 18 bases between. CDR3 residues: CASSPGGGLGTGELFF. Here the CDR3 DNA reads TGTGCCAGCAGTCCTGGGGGGGGGCTTGGAACCGGGGAGCTGTTTTTT.

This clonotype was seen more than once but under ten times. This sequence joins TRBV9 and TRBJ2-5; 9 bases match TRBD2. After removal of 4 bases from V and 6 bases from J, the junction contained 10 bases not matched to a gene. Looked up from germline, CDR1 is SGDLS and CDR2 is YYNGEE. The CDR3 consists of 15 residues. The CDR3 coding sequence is TGTGCCAGCAGCCCCGGCGGGGGGGGGCAACAGACCCAGTACTTC. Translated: CASSPGGGGQQTQYF.